The 7 T cell receptor beta chains below were found in one sample sequenced in a study of radiotherapy plus CTLA-4 blockade in lung cancer. Assay: immunoSEQ multiplex PCR; the TCRdb copy retains only in-frame clones and omits some. The sample holds 65,000 to 95,000 clones, more than 75% seen once. Source: peripheral blood, taken from a patient treated with radiotherapy plus ipilimumab. These receptors were obtained from a human donor with non-small cell lung cancer who had stable disease on radiotherapy plus ipilimumab.

The chain is built from TRBV2 and TRBJ2-5; D is possibly TRBD1 (6 bases). V lost 5 bases, J lost 5 bases, and 12 bases lay in between. Germline V gene lookup returns CDR1 SNHLY and CDR2 FYNNEI. CDR3 size: 13 residues. The CDR3 DNA is TGTGCCAGCAGTATGGACCAGGGGGAGACCCAGTACTTC. Its protein is CASSMDQGETQYF.

The genes are TRBV7-8 and TRBJ1-1; the D gene is possibly TRBD1 (6 bases). The CDR3 spans 16 residues. The V end was cut by 5 bases, the J end by 2 bases, with 18 bases between. Germline V lookup: CDR1 SGHVS, CDR2 FQNEAQ. This CDR3 is CASSKPGDKQNTEAFF. CDR3 in DNA: TGTGCCAGCAGCAAACCTGGGGACAAACAAAACACTGAAGCTTTCTTT.

This chain uses TRBV7-6 with TRBJ2-7; a possible D gene is TRBD1 (6 bases). Trimming took off 2 bases at V and 3 bases at J, with 26 bases between the two ends. The CDR3 consists of 19 residues. Germline CDR1 SGHVS, CDR2 FNYEAQ. CDR3 nucleotide sequence: TGTGCCAGCAGCTTACTCGCGGTCCAGGGGATCTTCGGGAACTACGAGCAGTACTTC. The encoded protein is CASSLLAVQGIFGNYEQYF.

The rearrangement uses TRBV5-1 and TRBJ1-5; maybe TRBD1 (5 bases). CDR3 length equals 15 residues. Germline loops: CDR1 SGHRS, CDR2 YFSETQ. Trimming left V 0 bases short and J 0 bases short, with 7 bases between. DNA of the CDR3: TGCGCCAGCAGCTTGGACGGGACTAGCAATCAGCCCCAGCATTTT. Protein sequence: CASSLDGTSNQPQHF.

This clone has more than one count but fewer than ten. V usage is TRBV2 and J usage is TRBJ2-5; a weak D match, TRBD1 (5 bases). V gave up 3 bases and J gave up 5 bases, with 16 bases separating them. Germline lookup yields CDR1 SNHLY and CDR2 FYNNEI. This CDR3 comprises 15 residues. CDR3 amino acids: CASSDQGLVGETQYF. CDR3 bases: TGTGCCAGCAGTGACCAGGGTTTAGTGGGGGAGACCCAGTACTTC.

J is TRBJ2-2 and V is TRBV5-5; D may be TRBD1 (6 bases). Germline V gene sequence: CDR1 SGHKS, CDR2 YYEKEE (reference sequence). With 4 bases removed from V and 1 base from J, the gap between germline ends came to 11 bases. This CDR3 is 15 amino acids long. Written as DNA, the CDR3 is TGTGCCAGCAGCCCCTGGACAGTGAACACCGGGGAGCTGTTTTTT. Amino acids: CASSPWTVNTGELFF.

V and J are TRBV7-3 and TRBJ2-3, with 12 bases aligning to TRBD2. There are 14 residues in the CDR3. Germline-derived CDR1 and CDR2 are SGHTA and FQGTGA. The J segment lost 7 bases and the V segment lost 4 bases, leaving 3 bases of the junction unmatched. The CDR3, as DNA: TGTGCCAGCAGCTCGACTAGCGGGGGACATACGCAGTATTTT. It codes for CASSSTSGGHTQYF.